Detailed here is one T cell receptor beta chain. The CDR3 has 17 residues. Germline V lookup: CDR1 SNHLY, CDR2 FYNNEI. V lost 3 bases, J lost 5 bases, and 13 bases stayed unmatched. This specimen belongs to a study of response to subunit inactivated influenza vaccine. TCRdb itself ran the RT-PCR reads through MiXCR, one entry per CDR3 protein. The repertoire holds about 780,000 distinct CDR3 sequences, with around 18% as singletons. The chain couples TRBV2 to TRBJ1-3, with 7 bases lining up with TRBD1. Material: PBMCs from blood, obtained 5 days after vaccination. The clonotype originates from a man aged 45-65 years who received an inactivated influenza vaccine. CDR3 nucleotides: TGTGCCAGCAGTGATCTTGGACAGGCCGCTCGACGAAACACCATATATTTT. As protein: CASSDLGQAARRNTIYF. The full variable domain, with the rest looked up from reference TRBV2 and TRBJ1-3, is EPEVTQTPSHQVTQMGQEVILRCVPISNHLYFYWYRQILGQKVEFLVSFYNNEISEKSEIFDDQFSVERPDGSNFTLKIRSTKLEDSAMYFCASSDLGQAARRNTIYFGEGSWLTVV.